The present TCR beta chain was sequenced within a study of T cell responses to AZD1222 COVID-19 vaccine (dated by TCRdb to the early 2020s). Turning to the overall study: AZD1222 recipients given second doses at about 4 weeks or at about 12 weeks were pooled, since spike-specific TCR depth and breadth were not found to differ between the two schedules. A total of approximately 240 trial participants underwent TCR sequencing, of whom under 220 had received two doses of AZD1222 and 26 had received two doses of the MenACWY control vaccine. Enrollment into the trials was organized by age into subgroups of 18-55, 56-69 and 70-plus years, and those subgroups contained roughly 140, 27 and 60 TCR-sequenced participants, respectively. General study outcomes and caveats: Vaccine-associated CD4 TCRs spanned the whole spike protein, with dominant responses in regions 160-218 and 743-854. The 56-69-year group was small, and its depth increase did not reach significance, likely because of low power. Most participants were white British and females outnumbered males, and the authors suggested that clonal diversity may have been underestimated. Conclusions about previously exposed vaccinees are limited, since just six AZD1222 recipients were seropositive for SARS-CoV-2 at baseline. Because no samples from the day 14 peak response were available, repertoires could be characterized only after the peak T cell response. Epitopes outside the regions mutated in the B.1.351 and B.1.1.7 variants were reportedly recognized by nearly half of the unique spike-specific TCRs. After two AZD1222 doses, both the breadth and the depth of spike-specific TCRs were significantly higher than at day 0 and than in MenACWY recipients.

The intended sense of this specimen's time point label: baseline before first vaccination. Vaccinee samples were obtained from the UK trials COV001 and COV002, which included a single-blind randomized controlled phase 2/3 trial of AZD1222 (ChAdOx1 nCoV-19) in healthy adults. For TCRbeta chain sequencing, PBMC samples were collected from trial participants at day 0 and at day 28 after the second dose. The CDR3 regions of human TCRbeta chains were analyzed by immunosequencing. The original methods were these. TCRs in the repertoires were compared against a reference library of SARS-CoV-2-specific TCRs that had been generated with the MIRA antigen-specificity platform. Breadth was defined as the fraction of unique TCRs that were SARS-CoV-2-associated, and depth was defined as the fraction of total T cells that were SARS-CoV-2-associated. Using the MIRA data, each spike-specific TCR was mapped to the spike region that the TCR reacts to and placed in a CD4 or CD8 class. Log10-transformed breadth and depth values were compared by one-way ANOVA with Sidak's multiple comparisons tests. TCRdb took over this immuneACCESS table, retaining in-frame rearrangements with V and J assigned. Such tables are incomplete; in checked studies, under half of the missing clones stem from an unresolved V gene, and the remainder is unexplained. V, J and clone size are taken as reported in that table, and D and trimming were inferred from the DNA itself. The sample table lists some 90,000 clones, approximately 88% of them with a count of one. The top ten clones comprise 15% to 20% of the sample.

V loses 3 bases, J loses 3 bases, and the germline ends lie 11 bases apart. Counted from cysteine to phenylalanine, this CDR3 has 14 amino acids. Kept here is only the CDR3 DNA, which spans 42 bases and is read in frame from base 1. CDR1 and CDR2, per the germline V gene (reference sequence), are MNHEY and SMNVEV. Concerning this clone itself: The antigen it binds to is not known. There are no base qualities to consult, and no much larger clone falls within one base.

The chain links TRBV27 with TRBJ1-1; a tentative D match to TRBD1 spans 5 bases. This sequence originates from an adult in good health. The sample in question was peripheral blood, obtained on day 0 of AZD1222 vaccination. The CDR3 reads as follows: CASSFDSPDTEAFF. DNA sequence: TGTGCCAGCAGTTTCGACAGTCCGGACACTGAAGCTTTCTTT.